This is a list of T cell receptor beta chains from one sample in a study of beta chain features in type 1 diabetes. Sequenced by immunoSEQ multiplex PCR; TCRdb stores in-frame clones only, minus some. This sample has around 690,000 clones; roughly 12% occur once, and the top ten carry approximately 0.11%. Sequencing input: naive CD4+ T cells from blood. The receptors were gathered from a young man with type 1 diabetes. Both conserved end residues are part of each CDR3. The order of the fields is J gene, D gene, V gene, CDR3 length, clone size, CDR3 protein, CDR3 DNA. A D gene is named only where the DNA matches it firmly. The size field is filled for only some rows; it gives once, few, many or a size class.

J gene: TRBJ2-1; D gene: -; V gene: TRBV20-1; CDR3 length: 11; clone size: few; CDR3 protein: CSASIYNEQFF; CDR3 DNA: TGCAGTGCTAGCATTTACAATGAGCAGTTCTTC
J gene: TRBJ1-5; D gene: -; V gene: TRBV30; CDR3 length: 14; clone size: few; CDR3 protein: CAWSVGSRNQPQHF; CDR3 DNA: TGTGCCTGGAGTGTAGGGTCACGGAATCAGCCCCAGCATTTT
J gene: TRBJ2-7; D gene: TRBD1; V gene: TRBV10-3; CDR3 length: 13; clone size: -; CDR3 protein: CATSGQGTYEQYF; CDR3 DNA: TGTGCCACGTCGGGACAGGGTACCTACGAGCAGTACTTC
J gene: TRBJ2-7; D gene: TRBD1; V gene: TRBV7-2; CDR3 length: 14; clone size: -; CDR3 protein: CASSPSGTVYEQYF; CDR3 DNA: TGTGCCAGCAGCCCGTCCGGGACAGTCTACGAGCAGTACTTC
J gene: TRBJ2-1; D gene: -; V gene: TRBV19; CDR3 length: 17; clone size: few; CDR3 protein: CASSIPTQQGARNEQFF; CDR3 DNA: TGTGCCAGTAGTATCCCCACGCAGCAGGGCGCGAGGAATGAGCAGTTCTTC
J gene: TRBJ1-5; D gene: TRBD1; V gene: TRBV7-2; CDR3 length: 16; clone size: -; CDR3 protein: CASSDIPGGSNQPQHF; CDR3 DNA: TGTGCCAGCAGCGATATACCAGGGGGCAGCAATCAGCCCCAGCATTTT
J gene: TRBJ2-1; D gene: TRBD1; V gene: TRBV6-6; CDR3 length: 15; clone size: few; CDR3 protein: CASSYSGQGSIEQFF; CDR3 DNA: TGTGCCAGCAGTTACTCGGGACAGGGGTCCATTGAGCAGTTCTTC
J gene: TRBJ2-1; D gene: -; V gene: TRBV11-2; CDR3 length: 11; clone size: -; CDR3 protein: CASSLAYEQFF; CDR3 DNA: TGTGCCAGCAGCTTAGCGTATGAGCAGTTCTTC
J gene: TRBJ1-5; D gene: -; V gene: TRBV7-2; CDR3 length: 14; clone size: -; CDR3 protein: CASSFAGLNQPQHF; CDR3 DNA: TGTGCCAGCAGCTTCGCGGGTTTGAATCAGCCCCAGCATTTT
J gene: TRBJ1-1; D gene: -; V gene: TRBV19; CDR3 length: 13; clone size: -; CDR3 protein: CASKPGPNTEAFF; CDR3 DNA: TGTGCCAGTAAACCCGGACCGAACACTGAAGCTTTCTTT
J gene: TRBJ2-7; D gene: TRBD1; V gene: TRBV29-1; CDR3 length: 12; clone size: few; CDR3 protein: CSAGRDSYEQYF; CDR3 DNA: TGCAGCGCCGGCCGGGACAGCTACGAGCAGTACTTC
J gene: TRBJ1-1; D gene: TRBD1; V gene: TRBV25-1; CDR3 length: 15; clone size: -; CDR3 protein: CASSEPDRGRTEAFF; CDR3 DNA: TGTGCCAGCAGTGAACCGGACAGGGGAAGGACTGAAGCTTTCTTT
J gene: TRBJ1-2; D gene: TRBD1; V gene: TRBV28; CDR3 length: 13; clone size: -; CDR3 protein: CASSLDRVGGYTF; CDR3 DNA: TGTGCCAGCAGTTTGGACAGGGTTGGTGGCTACACCTTC
J gene: TRBJ2-5; D gene: -; V gene: TRBV30; CDR3 length: 14; clone size: once; CDR3 protein: CAWSVPAVKETQYF; CDR3 DNA: TGTGCCTGGAGTGTACCGGCGGTTAAAGAGACCCAGTACTTC
J gene: TRBJ2-1; D gene: -; V gene: TRBV29-1; CDR3 length: 14; clone size: -; CDR3 protein: CSVDGPTPYNEQFF; CDR3 DNA: TGCAGCGTTGATGGACCTACCCCCTACAATGAGCAGTTCTTC
J gene: TRBJ2-1; D gene: TRBD1; V gene: TRBV9; CDR3 length: 15; clone size: -; CDR3 protein: CASNPAGTDYNEQFF; CDR3 DNA: TGTGCCAGCAACCCCGCCGGGACAGACTACAATGAGCAGTTCTTC
J gene: TRBJ2-2; D gene: -; V gene: TRBV5-1; CDR3 length: 15; clone size: few; CDR3 protein: CASSLAGAGTGELFF; CDR3 DNA: TGCGCCAGCAGCTTGGCGGGGGCCGGCACCGGGGAGCTGTTTTTT
J gene: TRBJ2-1; D gene: -; V gene: TRBV19; CDR3 length: 15; clone size: few; CDR3 protein: CASSAVAAAYNEQFF; CDR3 DNA: TGTGCCAGTAGTGCCGTTGCAGCGGCCTACAATGAGCAGTTCTTC
J gene: TRBJ1-5; D gene: -; V gene: TRBV2; CDR3 length: 13; clone size: -; CDR3 protein: CASSVRGNQPQHF; CDR3 DNA: TGTGCCAGCAGTGTCAGGGGTAATCAGCCCCAGCATTTT
J gene: TRBJ1-4; D gene: -; V gene: TRBV19; CDR3 length: 14; clone size: few; CDR3 protein: CASSGQSLSEKLFF; CDR3 DNA: TGTGCCAGTAGTGGCCAGTCCCTGAGCGAAAAACTGTTTTTT
J gene: TRBJ1-1; D gene: -; V gene: TRBV13; CDR3 length: 15; clone size: -; CDR3 protein: CASSIRRGVATEAFF; CDR3 DNA: TGTGCCAGCAGCATACGCAGGGGTGTGGCCACTGAAGCTTTCTTT
J gene: TRBJ2-7; D gene: TRBD1; V gene: TRBV19; CDR3 length: 14; clone size: -; CDR3 protein: CASSEGQGTGEQYF; CDR3 DNA: TGTGCCAGTAGTGAGGGACAGGGGACGGGCGAGCAGTACTTC
J gene: TRBJ2-1; D gene: -; V gene: TRBV29-1; CDR3 length: 10; clone size: -; CDR3 protein: CSVSYNEQFF; CDR3 DNA: TGCAGCGTTTCCTACAATGAGCAGTTCTTC
J gene: TRBJ2-3; D gene: TRBD2; V gene: TRBV7-2; CDR3 length: 17; clone size: -; CDR3 protein: CASSRARRDYGTDTQYF; CDR3 DNA: TGTGCCAGCAGCCGAGCCCGCCGGGACTACGGCACAGATACGCAGTATTTT
J gene: TRBJ1-3; D gene: -; V gene: TRBV29-1; CDR3 length: 13; clone size: -; CDR3 protein: CSAIYYSGNTIYF; CDR3 DNA: TGCAGCGCCATTTATTACTCTGGAAACACCATATATTTT
J gene: TRBJ1-5; D gene: -; V gene: TRBV7-9; CDR3 length: 16; clone size: -; CDR3 protein: CASSPMGVPAYQPQHF; CDR3 DNA: TGTGCCAGCAGCCCCATGGGGGTTCCCGCCTATCAGCCCCAGCATTTT
J gene: TRBJ1-2; D gene: -; V gene: TRBV4-3; CDR3 length: 14; clone size: -; CDR3 protein: CASSQGSFNYGYTF; CDR3 DNA: TGCGCCAGCAGCCAAGGCTCTTTTAACTATGGCTACACCTTC
J gene: TRBJ1-5; D gene: TRBD1; V gene: TRBV6-1; CDR3 length: 14; clone size: few; CDR3 protein: CASSQTQGAGPQHF; CDR3 DNA: TGTGCCAGCAGTCAAACTCAGGGGGCAGGGCCCCAGCATTTT
J gene: TRBJ2-5; D gene: -; V gene: TRBV4-3; CDR3 length: 14; clone size: -; CDR3 protein: CASSQDFGQETQYF; CDR3 DNA: TGCGCCAGCAGCCAAGATTTTGGACAAGAGACCCAGTACTTC
J gene: TRBJ1-5; D gene: TRBD1; V gene: TRBV6-5; CDR3 length: 15; clone size: few; CDR3 protein: CASSYSSGTALDQHF; CDR3 DNA: TGTGCCAGCAGTTACTCGAGTGGGACAGCCCTGGACCAGCATTTT
J gene: TRBJ2-6; D gene: TRBD1; V gene: TRBV29-1; CDR3 length: 16; clone size: few; CDR3 protein: CSVGNRGSSGANVLTF; CDR3 DNA: TGCAGCGTTGGAAACAGGGGATCGTCTGGGGCCAACGTCCTGACTTTC
J gene: TRBJ1-5; D gene: TRBD1; V gene: TRBV9; CDR3 length: 13; clone size: -; CDR3 protein: CASSRDSDQPQHF; CDR3 DNA: TGTGCCAGCAGCCGGGACAGCGATCAGCCCCAGCATTTT
J gene: TRBJ2-1; D gene: TRBD1; V gene: TRBV5-1; CDR3 length: 13; clone size: few; CDR3 protein: CASSYGQGGEQFF; CDR3 DNA: TGCGCCAGCAGCTATGGACAGGGCGGTGAGCAGTTCTTC
J gene: TRBJ2-1; D gene: TRBD1; V gene: TRBV2; CDR3 length: 15; clone size: -; CDR3 protein: CASSKIRGTPGEQFF; CDR3 DNA: TGTGCCAGCAGTAAAATCAGGGGGACGCCGGGGGAGCAGTTCTTC
J gene: TRBJ1-5; D gene: -; V gene: TRBV6-1; CDR3 length: 12; clone size: -; CDR3 protein: CAAGHTNQPQHF; CDR3 DNA: TGTGCCGCAGGGCATACTAATCAGCCCCAGCATTTT